This entry is about one T cell receptor beta chain. This CDR3 has 16 amino acids. Looked up from germline, CDR1 is MGHDK and CDR2 is SYGVNS. This specimen belongs to a study of monozygotic twins with inflammatory bowel disease. Two nested PCRs, of 16 and 9 cycles, processed TCRalpha and TCRbeta cDNA. TCRdb reanalyzed the 5' RACE reads, giving one entry per CDR3 protein sequence and no DNA. Seen in this sample are a few hundred thousand distinct CDR3 sequences; the ten most common clones hold 2% to 3%. Donors each gave approximately 2.4 ml of blood. This chain uses TRBV25-1 with TRBJ2-2. The sequenced material came from blood. The origin of this receptor is a human donor with ulcerative colitis or Crohn's disease, or a healthy co-twin of an affected twin (not recorded which). The CDR3 loop reads CASSESFGVGTGELFF.